The entry below describes one T cell receptor (beta chain). The entry originates in a study of blood T cell repertoires in COVID-19. In the study overall: T cells, B-cell-depleted T cells, or PBMCs supplied cDNA or gDNA.

Participants came from roughly 23 US areas, aged roughly 18 to 89 years. Measured with immunoSEQ multiplex PCR; TCRdb has only the in-frame clones, and not every one. Here the sample spans around 290,000 clones, approximately 86% being singletons. The germline CDR1 and CDR2 sequences are MNHEY and SVGAGI. The CDR3 is made up of 14 amino acids. The V gene end was trimmed by 5 bases and the J gene end by 5 bases; junction bases not matched to a gene: 5. The TCR originated in a woman under 30 who had recovered from COVID-19. Material: PBMCs or T cells enriched from blood (not recorded which). The chain employs TRBV6-5 and TRBJ1-3, with 8 bases matching TRBD1. The CDR3 loop reads CASSPRTGRNTIYF. The CDR3 bases are TGTGCCAGCAGTCCTAGGACAGGGAGAAACACCATATATTTT.